Listed here is a single TCR beta chain. Its target is not known. These data come from a study of T-cell reconstitution after alpha-beta-depleted transplantation in children. Study conclusions and caveats: Newly produced T cells mostly provided counts and TCRbeta diversity after one year, as hyperexpanded clones declined.

The CDR3 loop spans 16 amino acids. V trimming: 4 bases; J trimming: 6 bases; junction bases outside the gene matches: 10. Unique molecular identifiers were incorporated into the prepared TCRbeta library. MiXCR, run by TCRdb on the PCR reads, gives a single entry per CDR3 protein. This sample carries 500,000 to 650,000 distinct CDR3 sequences, around 13% of them seen once, and the ten largest clones take over 2%. This TCR derives from a male patient aged 10 to 17 who had a stem cell transplant for acute myeloid leukemia, so the T cells may come from the graft donor. Here the sequenced sample was PBMCs, mostly from graft donor cells, taken 360 days after TCRalphabeta/CD19-depleted stem cell transplant. The chain joins TRBV12-3 or TRBV12-4 to TRBJ1-5, with TRBD1 identical over 9 bases. The CDR3 DNA reads as TGTGCCAGCAGTTCGGTCCCGGGACAGGGAAGTCAGCCCCAGCATTTT. Translated: CASSSVPGQGSQPQHF.